This TCR beta chain was captured in a study of identical twins. Study observations and caveats: The study found weaker excess twin sharing in beta out-of-frame sequences. One should note that invariant MAIT and iNKT cells could partly confound zero-insertion analyses.

MiXCR, applied by TCRdb to the 5' RACE reads, yields one record per CDR3 protein. The table includes 200,000 to 250,000 distinct CDR3 sequences, more than 12% detected once. For this clonotype: Its antigen is not known.

Sequencing input: memory (CD45RO+) T cells sorted from blood. The receptor was isolated from a woman in her late teens or twenties in good health.

The CDR3 DNA is TGCGCCAGCAGCTTGATGGCGGGAGGGAACACCGGGGAGCTGTTTTTT. Its protein is CASSLMAGGNTGELFF. The chain combines TRBV5-1 with TRBJ2-2; 8 bases match TRBD2. The CDR3 has 16 amino acids. Germline loops: CDR1 SGHRS, CDR2 YFSETQ. Trimming cost V 1 base and J 1 base; bases outside gene matches: 3. Drawing the rest from reference TRBV5-1 and TRBJ2-2, the complete variable domain is KAGVTQTPRYLIKTRGQQVTLSCSPISGHRSVSWYQQTPGQGLQFLFEYFSETQRNKGNFPGRFSGRQFSNSRSEMNVSTLELGDSALYLCASSLMAGGNTGELFFGEGSRLTVL.